This T cell receptor (beta chain) was observed in a study of radiotherapy plus CTLA-4 blockade in lung cancer. The study's findings and limits: Blood-borne expansion of tumor-derived TCR clones followed radiotherapy plus ipilimumab.

About this clone: Its antigen remains unknown.

TCRdb's copy holds only in-frame clones and misses some; the assay was immunoSEQ multiplex PCR. The sample yields about 90,000 clones, about 83% seen once. Germline V CDR1 and CDR2: MNHEY, SMNVEV (reference sequence). V was cut by 5 bases and J by 9 bases, with 14 bases left in between. This CDR3 contains 13 residues. It was focal radiation plus CTLA-4 blockade with ipilimumab that patients with chemo-refractory metastatic non-small-cell lung cancer received. The chain employs TRBV27 and TRBJ2-1; D not resolved. The source is a human donor with non-small cell lung cancer that progressed on radiotherapy plus ipilimumab. This material consisted of peripheral blood, taken from a patient treated with radiotherapy plus ipilimumab. The CDR3 DNA sequence: TGTGCCAGCAGTAAGTCGGTAGTGCTTGAGCAGTTCTTC. Protein product: CASSKSVVLEQFF.